The TCR beta chain described here comes from a study of T cell responses to AZD1222 COVID-19 vaccine. Trimming pared 5 bases from V and 6 bases from J, leaving 20 bases between. The CDR3 is 15 residues long. Germline CDR1 reads SGHRS; CDR2 reads YFSETQ. Study results and caveats: Reportedly, close to half of spike-specific TCRs are directed against unmutated variant regions.

On this clone: Antigen specificity is unknown.

TCRdb's table, derived via immunoSEQ multiplex PCR, lists solely in-frame clones and lacks some. The data hold more than 50,000 clones, with 79% observed a single time. The origin of this receptor is an adult in good health. The sequencing used peripheral blood, collected on day 0 of MenACWY control vaccination. V usage is TRBV5-1 and J usage is TRBJ1-2; perhaps TRBD1 as D (6 bases). The CDR3 DNA follows: TGCGCCAGCAGGGCTAAGGACAGTCTGGCCCATGGCTACACCTTC. Residues: CASRAKDSLAHGYTF. Complete variable domain (other parts from reference TRBV5-1 and TRBJ1-2): KAGVTQTPRYLIKTRGQQVTLSCSPISGHRSVSWYQQTPGQGLQFLFEYFSETQRNKGNFPGRFSGRQFSNSRSEMNVSTLELGDSALYLCASRAKDSLAHGYTFGSGTRLTVV.